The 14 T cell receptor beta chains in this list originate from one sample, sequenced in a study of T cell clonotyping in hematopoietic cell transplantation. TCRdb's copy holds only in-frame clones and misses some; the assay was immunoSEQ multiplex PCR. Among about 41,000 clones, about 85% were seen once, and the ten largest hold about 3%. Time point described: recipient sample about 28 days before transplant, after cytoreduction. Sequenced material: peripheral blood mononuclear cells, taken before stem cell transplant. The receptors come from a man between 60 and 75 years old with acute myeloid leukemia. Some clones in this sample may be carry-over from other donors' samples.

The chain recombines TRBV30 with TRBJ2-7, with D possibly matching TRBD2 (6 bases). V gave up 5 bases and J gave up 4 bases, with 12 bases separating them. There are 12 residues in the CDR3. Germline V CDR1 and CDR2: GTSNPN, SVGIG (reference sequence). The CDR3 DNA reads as TGTGCCTGGGGCGGGAATCCTTACGAGCAGTACTTC. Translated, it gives CAWGGNPYEQYF.

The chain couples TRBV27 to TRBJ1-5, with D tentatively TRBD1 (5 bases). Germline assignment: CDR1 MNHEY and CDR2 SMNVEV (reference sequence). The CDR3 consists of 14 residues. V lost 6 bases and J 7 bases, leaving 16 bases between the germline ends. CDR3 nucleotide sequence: TGTGCCAGCAGCTTTGGGGGGGAGGGCCAGCCCCAGCATTTT. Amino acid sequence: CASSFGGEGQPQHF.

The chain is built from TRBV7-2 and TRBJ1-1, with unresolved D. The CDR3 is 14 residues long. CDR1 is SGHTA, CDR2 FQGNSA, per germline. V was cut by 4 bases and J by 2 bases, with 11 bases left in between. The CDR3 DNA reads TGTGCCAGCAGCTCTTTAAGGGAAAACACTGAAGCTTTCTTT. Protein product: CASSSLRENTEAFF.

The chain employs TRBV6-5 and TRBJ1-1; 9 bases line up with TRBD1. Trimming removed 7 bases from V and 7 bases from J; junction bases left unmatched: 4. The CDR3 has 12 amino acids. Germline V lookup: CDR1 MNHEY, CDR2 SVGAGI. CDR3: CASTTGGGEAFF. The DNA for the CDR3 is TGTGCCAGCACTACAGGGGGCGGTGAAGCTTTCTTT.

CDR3 sequence reads: CASSVLGTGYTEAFF. CDR3 DNA: TGTGCCAGCAGCGTGCTCGGGACAGGATACACTGAAGCTTTCTTT. The J gene is TRBJ1-1, the V gene TRBV9; TRBD1 agrees at 8 bases. The CDR3 runs to 15 residues. Trimming removed 2 bases from V and 3 bases from J; junction bases left unmatched: 6. Germline V CDR1 and CDR2: SGDLS, YYNGEE.

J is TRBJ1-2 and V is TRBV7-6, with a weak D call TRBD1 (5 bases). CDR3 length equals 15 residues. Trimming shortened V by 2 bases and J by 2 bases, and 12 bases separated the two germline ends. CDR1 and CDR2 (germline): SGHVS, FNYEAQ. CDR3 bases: TGTGCCAGCAGCTTAACGCAGGGTGCCAACTATGGCTACACCTTC. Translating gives CASSLTQGANYGYTF.

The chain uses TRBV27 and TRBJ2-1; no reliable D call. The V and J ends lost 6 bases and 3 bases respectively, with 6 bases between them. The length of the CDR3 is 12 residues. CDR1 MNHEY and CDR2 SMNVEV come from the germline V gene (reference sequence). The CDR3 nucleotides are TGTGCCAGCAGACAGAACTACAATGAGCAGTTCTTC. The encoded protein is CASRQNYNEQFF.

The CDR3 nucleotides read TGTGCCAGCTTGGACAGACAGTACCAAGAGACCCAGTACTTC. Encoded protein: CASLDRQYQETQYF. The chain carries TRBV2 and TRBJ2-5; tentative D call: TRBD1 (6 bases). There are 14 residues in the CDR3. Trimming left V 8 bases short and J 0 bases short, with 13 bases between. The germline V gene encodes CDR1 SNHLY and CDR2 FYNNEI.

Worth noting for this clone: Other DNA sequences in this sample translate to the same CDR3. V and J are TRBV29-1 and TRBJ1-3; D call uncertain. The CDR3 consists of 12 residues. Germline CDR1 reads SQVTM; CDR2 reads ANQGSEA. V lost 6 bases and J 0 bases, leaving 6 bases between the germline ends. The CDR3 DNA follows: TGCAGCGTGCGAACCTCTGGAAACACCATATATTTT. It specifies CSVRTSGNTIYF.

As DNA, the CDR3 is TGTGCCTGGAGCATTGGGACCGCACTTTCGGAAGCTTTCTTT. It encodes CAWSIGTALSEAFF. The rearrangement uses TRBV30 and TRBJ1-1; TRBD1 is a possible D gene (5 bases). Trimming removed 3 bases from V and 8 bases from J, with 19 bases in between. Germline V gene data show CDR1 as GTSNPN and CDR2 as SVGIG (reference sequence). There are 14 residues in the CDR3.

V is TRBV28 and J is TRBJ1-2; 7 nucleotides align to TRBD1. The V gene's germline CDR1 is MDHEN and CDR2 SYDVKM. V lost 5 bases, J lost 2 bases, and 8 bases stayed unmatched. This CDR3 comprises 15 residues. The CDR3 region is CASSIGQALNYGYTF. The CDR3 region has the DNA TGTGCCAGCAGTATCGGACAGGCCTTAAACTATGGCTACACCTTC.

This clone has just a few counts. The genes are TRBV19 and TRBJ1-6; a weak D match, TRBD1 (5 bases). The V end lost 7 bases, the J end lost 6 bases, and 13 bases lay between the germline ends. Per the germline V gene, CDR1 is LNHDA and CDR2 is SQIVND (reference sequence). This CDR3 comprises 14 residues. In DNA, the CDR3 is TGTGCCAGTAACTTTCCGGGGGGTAATTCACCCCTCCACTTT. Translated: CASNFPGGNSPLHF.

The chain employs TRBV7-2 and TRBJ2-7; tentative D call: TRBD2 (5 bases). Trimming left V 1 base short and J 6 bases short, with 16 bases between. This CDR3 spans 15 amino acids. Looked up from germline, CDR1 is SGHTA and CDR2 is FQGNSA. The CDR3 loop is CASSLGGSLSGEQYF. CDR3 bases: TGTGCCAGCAGCTTAGGCGGGTCGCTTTCGGGCGAGCAGTACTTC.

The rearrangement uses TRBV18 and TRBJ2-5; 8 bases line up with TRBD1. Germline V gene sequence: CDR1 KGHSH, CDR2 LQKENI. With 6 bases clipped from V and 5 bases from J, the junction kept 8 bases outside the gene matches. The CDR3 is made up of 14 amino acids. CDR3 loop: CASSPAGQAETQYF. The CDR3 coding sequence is TGTGCCAGCTCCCCTGCGGGACAGGCGGAGACCCAGTACTTC.